This TCR beta chain emerged from a study of blood T cell repertoires in COVID-19. Methods used by the authors: For nucleated cells, counts were estimated from reference gene primer amplification. The protocol was immunoSEQ multiplex PCR, while the TCRdb copy is restricted to in-frame clones and leaves out a portion. V and J calls and clone size are copied from that table; D and trimming were computed from the DNA. The sample has roughly 120,000 clones, about nine tenths seen once. V was clipped by 4 bases and J by 4 bases, with 8 bases between them. The CDR3 is made up of 12 amino acids. The germline CDR1 and CDR2 sequences are SGDLS and YYNGEE.

The rearrangement links TRBV9 to TRBJ1-2, with D maybe TRBD1 (6 bases). The sequence derives from a human donor in a cohort sampled during active COVID-19. Input material: peripheral blood. The CDR3 loop reads CASSRDIYGYTF. Here the CDR3 DNA reads TGTGCCAGCAGCCGGGACATCTATGGCTACACCTTC.